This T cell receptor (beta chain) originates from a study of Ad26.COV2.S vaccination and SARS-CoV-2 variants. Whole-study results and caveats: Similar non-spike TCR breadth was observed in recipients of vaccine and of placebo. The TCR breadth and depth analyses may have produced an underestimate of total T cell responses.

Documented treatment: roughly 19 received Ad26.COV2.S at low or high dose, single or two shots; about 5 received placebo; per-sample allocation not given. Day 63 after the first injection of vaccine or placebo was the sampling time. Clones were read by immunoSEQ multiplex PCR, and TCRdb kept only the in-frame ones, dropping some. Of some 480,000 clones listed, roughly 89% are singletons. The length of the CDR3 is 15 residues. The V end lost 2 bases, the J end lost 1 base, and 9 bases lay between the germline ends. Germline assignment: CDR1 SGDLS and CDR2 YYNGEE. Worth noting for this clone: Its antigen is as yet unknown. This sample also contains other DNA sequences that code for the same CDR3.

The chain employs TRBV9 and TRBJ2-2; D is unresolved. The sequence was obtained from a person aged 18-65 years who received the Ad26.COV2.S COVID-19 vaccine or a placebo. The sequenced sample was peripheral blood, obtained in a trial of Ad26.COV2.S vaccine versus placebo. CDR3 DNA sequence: TGTGCCAGCAGCGTTGCAGGCTTGAACACCGGGGAGCTGTTTTTT. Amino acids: CASSVAGLNTGELFF. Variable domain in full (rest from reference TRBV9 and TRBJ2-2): DSGVTQTPKHLITATGQRVTLRCSPRSGDLSVYWYQQSLDQGLQFLIQYYNGEERAKGNILERFSAQQFPDLHSELNLSSLELGDSALYFCASSVAGLNTGELFFGEGSRLTVL.